The 16 T cell receptor beta chains below were found in one sample sequenced in a study of shared T cell receptors in the human thymus. The data were produced by immunoSEQ multiplex PCR, yet TCRdb's version contains in-frame clones alone and is incomplete. This table holds about 380,000 clones, approximately 95% found once. Sequencing was carried out using thymocytes. All receptors derive from a human donor.

J is TRBJ1-5 and V is TRBV6-1; 8 bases align to TRBD1. The CDR3 is 15 residues long. Germline CDR1 reads MNHNS; CDR2 reads SASEGT. V lost 5 bases, J lost 3 bases, and 6 bases stayed unmatched. This CDR3 reads CASSSDRGVNQPQHF. CDR3 bases: TGTGCCAGCAGTTCCGACAGGGGAGTCAATCAGCCCCAGCATTTT.

This clone was observed once. DNA for the CDR3: TGCGCCAGCAGCCGTCGGGGACAGAGCACAGATACGCAGTATTTT. Its protein is CASSRRGQSTDTQYF. This chain links TRBV4-1 with TRBJ2-3, with 7 nucleotides matching TRBD1. V shed 4 bases and J 0 bases; nucleotides not matched to a gene: 4. Germline-derived CDR1 and CDR2 are MGHRA and YSYEKL. This CDR3 has 15 residues.

Only a few counts were recorded for this clone. The chain employs TRBV10-1 and TRBJ2-7; no firm D call. This CDR3 is 17 amino acids long. Deletions cut 0 bases from V and 0 bases from J, with 15 bases between. CDR1 WNHNN and CDR2 SYGVQD come from the germline V gene (reference sequence). CDR3 loop: CASSESKALCLSYEQYF. The CDR3 DNA reads TGCGCCAGCAGTGAGTCGAAGGCGCTATGCCTCTCCTACGAGCAGTACTTC.

This chain uses TRBV10-1 with TRBJ1-1; 12 bases align to TRBD1. CDR1 and CDR2 (germline): WNHNN, SYGVQD (reference sequence). J lost 10 bases, V lost 3 bases, and 6 bases had no gene match. The CDR3 runs to 14 residues. The CDR3 sequence is CASSEGGQGARAFF. CDR3 sequence (DNA): TGCGCCAGCAGTGAAGGGGGACAGGGGGCTCGAGCTTTCTTT.

The table lists this clone with a count of one. The chain is built from TRBV4-2 and TRBJ2-1; D remains unclear. CDR1 LGHNA and CDR2 YNFKEQ come from the germline V gene. The V gene lost 0 bases and the J gene lost 8 bases, with 11 bases spanning the gap. This CDR3 contains 14 residues. This CDR3 is CASSQELMVDEQFF. DNA of the CDR3: TGTGCCAGCAGCCAAGAACTGATGGTTGATGAGCAGTTCTTC.

J is TRBJ1-2 and V is TRBV12-5, with unresolved D. V was shortened by 1 base and J by 2 bases, with 8 bases between the two germline ends. Germline-derived CDR1 and CDR2 are LGHNT and FRNRAP. The CDR3 runs 14 residues. CDR3 in DNA: TGTGCTAGTGGTTTGGCGGAGGGAAACTATGGCTACACCTTC. Protein sequence: CASGLAEGNYGYTF. Variable domain in full (rest from reference TRBV12-5 and TRBJ1-2): DARVTQTPRHKVTEMGQEVTMRCQPILGHNTVFWYRQTMMQGLELLAYFRNRAPLDDSGMPKDRFSAEMPDATLATLKIQPSEPRDSAVYFCASGLAEGNYGYTFGSGTRLTVV.

The genes are TRBV2 and TRBJ2-5; tentatively, D is TRBD2 (5 bases). Per germline, CDR1 SNHLY and CDR2 FYNNEI. V lost 1 base and J 13 bases, leaving 13 bases between the germline ends. The CDR3 is 12 amino acids. Written as DNA, the CDR3 is TGTGCCAGCAGTGAAGAACTAGTCGGTGGGTACTTC. This gives the protein CASSEELVGGYF.

The chain employs TRBV7-2 and TRBJ2-3, with unresolved D. Germline V gene sequence: CDR1 SGHTA, CDR2 FQGNSA. V gave up 0 bases and J gave up 0 bases, with 13 bases separating them. CDR3 length: 17 amino acids. CDR3 region: CASSLAARPTSTDTQYF. In DNA, the CDR3 is TGTGCCAGCAGCTTAGCCGCCAGGCCGACTAGCACAGATACGCAGTATTTT.

The sample holds a few counts of this clone. The rearrangement uses TRBV19 and TRBJ1-1; D is perhaps TRBD1 (5 bases). The CDR3 is made up of 12 amino acids. Germline-derived CDR1 and CDR2 are LNHDA and SQIVND (reference sequence). V was clipped by 9 bases and J by 5 bases, with 13 bases between them. CDR3 region: CASRQKPTEAFF. In DNA form, the CDR3 reads TGTGCCAGCCGACAGAAACCTACTGAAGCTTTCTTT.

The chain employs TRBV6-4 and TRBJ2-3; 8 bases match TRBD2. There are 21 residues in the CDR3. The V gene's germline CDR1 is MRHNA and CDR2 SNTAGT. Trimming at V came to 0 bases and at J to 5 bases, leaving 22 bases not matched to a gene. Here the CDR3 DNA reads TGTGCCAGCAGTGACTCGAGCTTTTCGAGGCTAGCGGGCCTCTTTGGAGATACGCAGTATTTT. Its protein product is CASSDSSFSRLAGLFGDTQYF.

This sequence joins TRBV28 and TRBJ2-1; D is perhaps TRBD2 (6 bases). V shed 7 bases and J shed 6 bases, with 16 bases lying between them. The CDR3 runs to 14 residues. The germline gives CDR1 MDHEN, CDR2 SYDVKM. The CDR3 nucleotides are TGTGCCAGCACTCCCCGTGGAGGGTTCAATGAGCAGTTCTTC. This translates into CASTPRGGFNEQFF.

The rearrangement uses TRBV2 and TRBJ2-3; 11 positions agree with TRBD2. CDR3 size: 15 residues. CDR1 SNHLY and CDR2 FYNNEI come from the germline V gene. The J segment lost 0 bases and the V segment lost 6 bases, leaving 2 bases of the junction unmatched. The CDR3 protein is CASRLAGESTDTQYF. The CDR3 DNA is TGTGCCAGCAGACTAGCGGGAGAGAGCACAGATACGCAGTATTTT. The full variable domain, rest sourced from reference TRBV2 and TRBJ2-3, is EPEVTQTPSHQVTQMGQEVILRCVPISNHLYFYWYRQILGQKVEFLVSFYNNEISEKSEIFDDQFSVERPDGSNFTLKIRSTKLEDSAMYFCASRLAGESTDTQYFGPGTRLTVL.

This clone has a single count. CDR3 in amino acids: CASSTYLGGRSNYGYTF. The CDR3 DNA sequence: TGTGCCAGCAGCACATATCTGGGTGGACGGTCAAACTATGGCTACACCTTC. This chain joins TRBV11-2 and TRBJ1-2; D remains ambiguous. Germline lookup yields CDR1 SGHAT and CDR2 FQNNGV. This CDR3 has 17 amino acids. Trimming stripped 5 bases from V and 2 bases from J, with 21 bases between.

This clone was observed a handful of times. This chain connects TRBV18 to TRBJ2-7; tentatively, D is TRBD2 (5 bases). The CDR3 runs 19 residues. The V end was cut by 3 bases, the J end by 0 bases, with 24 bases between. Germline-derived CDR1 and CDR2 are KGHSH and LQKENI. Written as DNA, the CDR3 is TGTGCCAGCTCACCTACGAGGGTAGCGACTACTCGCAGCTCCTACGAGCAGTACTTC. Translation: CASSPTRVATTRSSYEQYF.

The rearrangement links TRBV18 to TRBJ2-1; weak D call: TRBD2 (6 bases). Trimming removed 4 bases at V and 4 bases at J, with 11 bases between. In germline, CDR1 is KGHSH, CDR2 LQKENI. The CDR3 sequence is 14 residues long. CDR3 sequence: CASSLGGKYNEQFF. The DNA of the CDR3 is TGTGCCAGCTCACTAGGAGGGAAATACAATGAGCAGTTCTTC.

V gene TRBV28 combines with J gene TRBJ1-1, with D unresolved. The length of the CDR3 is 13 residues. V gave up 3 bases and J gave up 6 bases, with 11 bases separating them. Germline CDR1 and CDR2: MDHEN and SYDVKM. The CDR3 region has the DNA TGTGCCAGCAGTTTTTACCGGGTTTCTGAAGCTTTCTTT. The encoded protein is CASSFYRVSEAFF.